The entry below gives a single T cell receptor (beta chain) sequence along with its context. Produced via immunoSEQ multiplex PCR; TCRdb's table is partial and in-frame only. The table has tens of thousands of clones, around 91% seen once. The data stem from a study of OX40 agonist ivuxolimab in advanced cancers. The CDR3 runs 13 residues. CDR1 SNHLY and CDR2 FYNNEI come from the germline V gene. Between the trimmed V and J ends, which lost 7 bases and 0 bases, there was a span of 10 bases. This TCR was recovered from an adult with an advanced solid tumor such as melanoma, head and neck, liver or kidney cancer. The starting material was CD4+ or CD8+ T cells sorted from blood, obtained in a trial of the OX40 agonist ivuxolimab. The gene calls are TRBV2 and TRBJ2-7, with D possibly matching TRBD2 (7 bases). The CDR3 reads CASKGGDSYEQYF. The CDR3 coding sequence is TGTGCCAGCAAGGGGGGGGACTCCTACGAGCAGTACTTC.